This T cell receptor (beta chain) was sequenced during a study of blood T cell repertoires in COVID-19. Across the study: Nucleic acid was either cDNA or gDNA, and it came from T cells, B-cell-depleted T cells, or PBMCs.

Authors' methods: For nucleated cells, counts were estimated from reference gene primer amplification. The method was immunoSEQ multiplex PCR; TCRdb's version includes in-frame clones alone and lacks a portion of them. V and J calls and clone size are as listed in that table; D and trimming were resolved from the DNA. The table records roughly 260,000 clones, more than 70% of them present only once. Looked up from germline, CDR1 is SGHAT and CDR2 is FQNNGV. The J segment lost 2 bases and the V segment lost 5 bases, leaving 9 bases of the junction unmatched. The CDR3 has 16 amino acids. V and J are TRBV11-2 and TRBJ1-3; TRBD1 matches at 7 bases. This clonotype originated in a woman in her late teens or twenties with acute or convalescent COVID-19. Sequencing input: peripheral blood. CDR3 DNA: TGTGCCAGCAGCCCCCAGGGGGGTGGTGCTGGAAACACCATATATTTT. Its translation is CASSPQGGGAGNTIYF.